Listed here is a single T cell receptor beta chain. Its specific antigen is unknown. Base qualities are not provided; no much larger clone lies one nucleotide away. Taken from the germline V gene, the CDR1 and CDR2 loops are SGHTA and FQGNSA. The germline ends are 14 bases apart after V is trimmed by 2 bases and J by 6 bases. Reading from cysteine to phenylalanine, the CDR3 counts 15 amino acids. Only the CDR3 part of the read is kept: 45 bases, read in frame from the first base. Participants in the prospective study were enrolled through a virtual design, were aged roughly 18 to 100 years, and lived in 24 United States geographic areas. In the prospective study, cohorts were assigned on the basis of participant-reported clinical history obtained from a screening survey and a study questionnaire. Recovered participants in ImmuneRACE Cohort 3 were defined as having two consecutive negative NP/OP PCR tests, clearance from a healthcare professional, or resolution of symptoms. In the prospective study, whole blood, serum and a nasopharyngeal or oropharyngeal swab were collected from each participant by mobile phlebotomists. Additional blood draws and questionnaires over an approximately 2-month period could optionally be provided by prospective study participants. Prospective study blood samples were shipped either frozen or at room temperature before DNA extraction.

These data come from a study of blood T cell repertoires in COVID-19 (dated by TCRdb to 2020 to 2021). For the wider study: Samples from collaborators originated in the United States, Italy and Spain and spanned both the acute and convalescent phases of COVID-19. The material from the prospective study consisted of cDNA or gDNA derived from T cells, B-cell-depleted T cells, or PBMCs. Deeply sampled blood TCRbeta repertoires from subjects exposed to, actively infected with, or recovered from COVID-19 were included in the dataset. The repertoires were released in a freely available public database intended as a resource for research on the immune response to SARS-CoV-2. Samples were obtained from the ongoing ImmuneRACE study (first 160 participants) and from some 1,300 subjects provided by 6 global collaborators. Nearly every sample came with metadata listing a de-identified subject ID, COVID-19 status, age in years and sex. Where HLA class I and class II types were available, the types were taken from metadata supplied by the sample provider, not from assay-based typing. Beyond this particular receptor, the publication reports: The quantity of clinical and demographic metadata differed by source and by participant and was supplied without curation.

TCRbeta CDR3 regions were amplified from genomic DNA using the immunoSEQ Assay, a bias-controlled multiplex PCR. Per the authors' processing: The number of nucleated cells in each sample was estimated by amplification of reference gene primers within the assay. Sequence reads were collapsed and filtered to measure the absolute abundance of every unique TCRbeta CDR3 rearrangement. For each sample, productive Simpson clonality was calculated as the square root of Simpson's diversity index over productive rearrangements. This immuneACCESS table, as held by TCRdb, lists in-frame sequences with V and J called but not all clones. Of the missing ones, under half trace to an unresolved V gene in checked studies; the others have no known cause. V and J calls and clone size are given by that table; D and trimming were obtained from the DNA. Here the sample has 150,000 to 200,000 clones; 70% to 90% occur a single time. Roughly 0.8% of the sample goes to the ten largest clones.

This TCR was sampled from a woman aged 18 to 35 who had recovered from COVID-19. The chain joins TRBV7-2 to TRBJ1-3, and possibly TRBD1, on 6 matching bases. Sequences were obtained from PBMCs or T cells enriched from blood (not recorded which). In nucleotides, the sequence is TGTGCCAGCAGCTTATACGCAGGGGTAGCAAACACCATATATTTT. Its product reads: CASSLYAGVANTIYF.